The TCR beta chain described here comes from a study of blood T cell repertoires in COVID-19. As processed by the authors: Counts of nucleated cells, estimated from reference gene primer amplification, were obtained. The protocol was immunoSEQ multiplex PCR, while the TCRdb copy is restricted to in-frame clones and leaves out a portion. V and J calls plus clone size are reproduced from that table; the DNA served to infer D and trimming. The data contain 250,000 to 350,000 clones, around 86% of them singletons. This CDR3 is 14 amino acids long. The germline CDR1 and CDR2 sequences are PRHDT and FYEKMQ (reference sequence). Trimming left V 5 bases short and J 4 bases short, with 9 bases between.

V and J are TRBV13 and TRBJ1-6; tentative D call: TRBD1 (5 bases). This clonotype was obtained from a woman under 30 who had recovered from COVID-19. Sequenced sample: PBMCs or T cells enriched from blood (not recorded which). The CDR3 DNA is TGTGCCAGCAGCGGAAGACAGTATAATTCACCCCTCCACTTT. This encodes CASSGRQYNSPLHF.